Listed below are T cell receptor beta chains from one sample, sequenced in a study of OX40 agonist ivuxolimab in advanced cancers. Only in-frame clones appear in the TCRdb table, and some are missing; sequencing was by immunoSEQ multiplex PCR. This sample yields around 71,000 clones, of which 86% are seen a single time; 0.9% to 1.2% belongs to the top ten. The source was CD4+ or CD8+ T cells sorted from blood, collected in a trial of the OX40 agonist ivuxolimab. Every receptor here comes from an adult with an advanced solid tumor such as melanoma, head and neck, liver or kidney cancer. The CDR3 runs from the conserved cysteine through the conserved F or W.

TRBJ2-7	TRBV7-8	CASSQVHGGREQYF
TRBJ1-2	TRBV29-1	CSVEVPSGAIDYGYTF
TRBJ2-1	TRBV9	CASSVATGRASYNEQFF
TRBJ2-5	TRBV30	CAWSRGVQETQYF
TRBJ2-1	TRBV4-1	CASSSRTSGVEGVNEQFF
TRBJ2-7	TRBV7-9	CASSLSQAGGPEQYF
TRBJ1-5	TRBV19	CASTPTPATVKWPQHF
TRBJ1-5	TRBV19	CASGTGVFSSWRSNQPQHF
TRBJ2-3	TRBV27	CASSFRQATDTQYF
TRBJ2-1	TRBV4-2	CASSQQLAGKNEQFF
TRBJ1-5	TRBV7-2	CASSPTQGDQPQHF